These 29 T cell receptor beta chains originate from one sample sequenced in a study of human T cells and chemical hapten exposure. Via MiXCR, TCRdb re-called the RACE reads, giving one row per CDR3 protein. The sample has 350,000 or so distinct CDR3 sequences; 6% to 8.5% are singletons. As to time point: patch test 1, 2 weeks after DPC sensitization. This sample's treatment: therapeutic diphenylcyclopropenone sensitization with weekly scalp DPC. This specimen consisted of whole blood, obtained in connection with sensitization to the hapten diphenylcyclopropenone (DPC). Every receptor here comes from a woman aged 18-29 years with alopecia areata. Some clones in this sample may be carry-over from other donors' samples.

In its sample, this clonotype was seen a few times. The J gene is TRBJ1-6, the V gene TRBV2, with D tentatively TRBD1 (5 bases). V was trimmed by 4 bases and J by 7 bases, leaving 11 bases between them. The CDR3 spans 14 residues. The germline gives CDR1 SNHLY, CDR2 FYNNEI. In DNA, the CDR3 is TGTGCCAGCAGTGCATGGGGGACCAATTCACCCCTCCACTTT. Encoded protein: CASSAWGTNSPLHF.

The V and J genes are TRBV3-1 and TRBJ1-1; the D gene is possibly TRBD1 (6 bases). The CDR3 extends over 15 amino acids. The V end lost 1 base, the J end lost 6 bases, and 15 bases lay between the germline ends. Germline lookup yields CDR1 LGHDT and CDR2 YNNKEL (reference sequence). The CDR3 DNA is TGTGCCAGCAGCCAAGTAAGCAGGGGCGAGCCTGAAGCTTTCTTT. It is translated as CASSQVSRGEPEAFF.

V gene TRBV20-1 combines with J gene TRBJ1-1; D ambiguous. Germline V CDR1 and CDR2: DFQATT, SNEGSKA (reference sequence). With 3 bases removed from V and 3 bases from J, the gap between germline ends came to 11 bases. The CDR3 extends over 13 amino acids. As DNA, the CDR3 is TGCAGTGCTAGTTTAAGAGGAGACACTGAAGCTTTCTTT. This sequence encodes CSASLRGDTEAFF.

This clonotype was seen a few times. CDR3 loop: CASSEASPLHF. In DNA form, the CDR3 reads TGTGCCAGCAGTGAAGCATCACCCCTCCACTTT. The chain joins TRBV2 to TRBJ1-6; D remains unclear. The V end was cut by 0 bases, the J end by 10 bases, with 1 base between. Per the germline V gene, CDR1 is SNHLY and CDR2 is FYNNEI. This CDR3 spans 11 amino acids. Together with reference TRBV2 and TRBJ1-6, the CDR3 gives the full variable domain: EPEVTQTPSHQVTQMGQEVILRCVPISNHLYFYWYRQILGQKVEFLVSFYNNEISEKSEIFDDQFSVERPDGSNFTLKIRSTKLEDSAMYFCASSEASPLHFGNGTRLTVT.

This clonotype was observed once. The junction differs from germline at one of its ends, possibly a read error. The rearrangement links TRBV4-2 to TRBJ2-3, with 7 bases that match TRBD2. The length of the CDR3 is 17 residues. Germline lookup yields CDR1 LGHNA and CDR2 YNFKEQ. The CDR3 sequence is CASSQDFLAEITDAQYF. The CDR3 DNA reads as TGTGCCAGCAGCCAAGATTTCCTAGCGGAGATTACAGATGCGCAGTATTTT.

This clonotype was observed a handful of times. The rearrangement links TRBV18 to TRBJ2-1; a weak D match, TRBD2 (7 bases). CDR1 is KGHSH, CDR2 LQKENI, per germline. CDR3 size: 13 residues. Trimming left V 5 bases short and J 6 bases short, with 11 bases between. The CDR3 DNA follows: TGTGCCAGCTCAGTCGGGGGGCCCAATGAGCAGTTCTTC. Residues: CASSVGGPNEQFF.

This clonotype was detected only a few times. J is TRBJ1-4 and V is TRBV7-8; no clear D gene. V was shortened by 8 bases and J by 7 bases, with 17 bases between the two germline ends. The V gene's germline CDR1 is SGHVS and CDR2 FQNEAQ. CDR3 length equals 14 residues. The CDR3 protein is CASLIPGEGEKLFF. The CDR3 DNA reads TGTGCCAGCCTAATCCCTGGGGAGGGTGAAAAACTGTTTTTT.

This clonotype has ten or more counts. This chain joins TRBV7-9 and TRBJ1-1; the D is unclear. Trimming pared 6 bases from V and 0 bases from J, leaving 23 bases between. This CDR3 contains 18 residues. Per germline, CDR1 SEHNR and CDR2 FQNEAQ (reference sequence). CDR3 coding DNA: TGTGCCAGCAGTCAACCGCCCACGGAAATACTACTGAACACTGAAGCTTTCTTT. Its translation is CASSQPPTEILLNTEAFF. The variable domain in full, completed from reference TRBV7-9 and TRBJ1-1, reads DTGVSQNPRHKITKRGQNVTFRCDPISEHNRLYWYRQTLGQGPEFLTYFQNEAQLEKSRLLSDRFSAERPKGSFSTLEIQRTEQGDSAMYLCASSQPPTEILLNTEAFFGQGTRLTVV.

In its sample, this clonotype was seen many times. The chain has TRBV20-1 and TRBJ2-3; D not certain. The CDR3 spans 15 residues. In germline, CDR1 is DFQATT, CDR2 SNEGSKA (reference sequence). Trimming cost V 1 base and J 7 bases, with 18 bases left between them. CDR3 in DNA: TGCAGTGCTAGAGCCCGTTACCTAGGGCGGAATACGCAGTATTTT. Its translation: CSARARYLGRNTQYF.

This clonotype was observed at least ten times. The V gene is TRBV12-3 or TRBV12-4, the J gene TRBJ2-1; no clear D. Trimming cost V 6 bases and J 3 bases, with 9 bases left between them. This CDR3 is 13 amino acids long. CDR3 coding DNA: TGTGCCAGCAGCTCCCTTGACTACAATGAGCAGTTCTTC. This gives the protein CASSSLDYNEQFF.

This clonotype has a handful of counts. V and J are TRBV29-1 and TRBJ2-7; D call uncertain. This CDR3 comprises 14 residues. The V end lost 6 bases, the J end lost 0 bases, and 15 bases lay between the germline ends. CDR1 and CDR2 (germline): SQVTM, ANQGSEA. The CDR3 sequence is CSVGSGRNSYEQYF. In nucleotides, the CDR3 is TGCAGCGTGGGCTCCGGGCGGAACTCCTACGAGCAGTACTTC.

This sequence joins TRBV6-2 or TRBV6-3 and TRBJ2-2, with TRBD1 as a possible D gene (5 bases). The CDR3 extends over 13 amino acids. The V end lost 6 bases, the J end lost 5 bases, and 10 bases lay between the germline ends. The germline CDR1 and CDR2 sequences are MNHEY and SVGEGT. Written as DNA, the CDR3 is TGTGCCAGCAGACCCCAGGGAACCGGGGAGCTGTTTTTT. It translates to CASRPQGTGELFF.

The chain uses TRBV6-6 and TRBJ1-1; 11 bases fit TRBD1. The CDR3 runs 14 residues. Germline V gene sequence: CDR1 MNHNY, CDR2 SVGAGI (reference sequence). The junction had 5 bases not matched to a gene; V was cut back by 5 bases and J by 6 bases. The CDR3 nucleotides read TGTGCCAGCAGTCCCCGGGACAGGGGGTCTGAAGCTTTCTTT. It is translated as CASSPRDRGSEAFF.

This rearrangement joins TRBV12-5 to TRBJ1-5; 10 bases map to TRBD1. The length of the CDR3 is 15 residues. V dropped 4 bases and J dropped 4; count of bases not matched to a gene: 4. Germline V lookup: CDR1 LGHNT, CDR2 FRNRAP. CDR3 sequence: CASGSGQGLNQPQHF. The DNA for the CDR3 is TGTGCTAGTGGTTCGGGACAGGGGTTGAATCAGCCCCAGCATTTT.

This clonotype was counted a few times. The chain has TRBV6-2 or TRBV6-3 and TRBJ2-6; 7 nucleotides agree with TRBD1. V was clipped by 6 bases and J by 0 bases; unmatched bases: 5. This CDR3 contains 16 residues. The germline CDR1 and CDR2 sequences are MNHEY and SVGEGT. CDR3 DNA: TGTGCCAGCAGGAAGACAGGGATCTCTGGGGCCAACGTCCTGACTTTC. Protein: CASRKTGISGANVLTF.

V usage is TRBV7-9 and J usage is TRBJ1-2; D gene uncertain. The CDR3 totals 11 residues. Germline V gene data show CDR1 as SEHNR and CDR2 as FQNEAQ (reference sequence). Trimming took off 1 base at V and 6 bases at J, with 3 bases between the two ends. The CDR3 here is CASSLDDGYTF. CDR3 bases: TGTGCCAGCAGCTTAGATGATGGCTACACCTTC.

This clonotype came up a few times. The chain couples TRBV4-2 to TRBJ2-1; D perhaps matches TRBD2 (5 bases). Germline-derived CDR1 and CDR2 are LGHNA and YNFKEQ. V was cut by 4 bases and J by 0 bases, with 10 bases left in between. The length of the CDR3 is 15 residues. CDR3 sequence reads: CASSPSGFSYNEQFF. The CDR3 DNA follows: TGTGCCAGCAGCCCCAGCGGCTTCTCCTACAATGAGCAGTTCTTC.

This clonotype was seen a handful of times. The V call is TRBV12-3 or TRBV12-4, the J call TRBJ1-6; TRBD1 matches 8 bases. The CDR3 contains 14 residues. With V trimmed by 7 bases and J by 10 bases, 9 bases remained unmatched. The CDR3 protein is CASTLGQGYSPLHF. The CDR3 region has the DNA TGTGCCAGCACCCTCGGACAGGGTTACTCACCCCTCCACTTT.

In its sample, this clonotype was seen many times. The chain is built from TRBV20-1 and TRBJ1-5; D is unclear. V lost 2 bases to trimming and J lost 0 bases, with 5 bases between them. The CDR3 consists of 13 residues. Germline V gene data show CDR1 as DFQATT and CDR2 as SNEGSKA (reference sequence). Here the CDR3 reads CSARSYSNQPQHF. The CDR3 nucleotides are TGCAGTGCTAGAAGTTATAGCAATCAGCCCCAGCATTTT.

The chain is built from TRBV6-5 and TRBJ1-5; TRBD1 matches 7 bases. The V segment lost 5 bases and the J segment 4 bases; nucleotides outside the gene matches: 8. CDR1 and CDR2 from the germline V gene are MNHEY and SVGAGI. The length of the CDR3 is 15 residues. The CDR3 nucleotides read TGTGCCAGCAGTCGGAACAGGGGAGGGAATCAGCCCCAGCATTTT. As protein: CASSRNRGGNQPQHF.

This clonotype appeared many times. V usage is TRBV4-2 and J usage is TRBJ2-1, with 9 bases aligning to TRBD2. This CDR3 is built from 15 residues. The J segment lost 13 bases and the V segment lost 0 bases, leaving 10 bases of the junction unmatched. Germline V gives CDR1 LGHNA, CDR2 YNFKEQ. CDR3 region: CASSQDIRLAGNQFF. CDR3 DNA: TGTGCCAGCAGCCAAGATATCCGTCTAGCGGGGAACCAGTTCTTC.

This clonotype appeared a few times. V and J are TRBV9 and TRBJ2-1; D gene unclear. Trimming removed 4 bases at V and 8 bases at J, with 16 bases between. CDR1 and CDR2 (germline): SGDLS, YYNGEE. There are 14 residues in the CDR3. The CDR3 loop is CASSFGPVPDEQFF. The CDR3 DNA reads TGTGCCAGCAGCTTCGGACCTGTCCCTGATGAGCAGTTCTTC.

The CDR3 reads CATGKDNSNQPQHF. CDR3 bases: TGTGCCACCGGGAAGGACAATAGCAATCAGCCCCAGCATTTT. The chain joins TRBV15 to TRBJ1-5; D is perhaps TRBD1 (5 bases). The CDR3 is 14 residues long. CDR1 and CDR2 (germline): LNHNV, YYDKDF (reference sequence). With 8 bases removed from V and 0 bases from J, the gap between germline ends came to 11 bases. Based on the CDR3 plus reference TRBV15 and TRBJ1-5, the full variable domain is DAMVIQNPRYQVTQFGKPVTLSCSQTLNHNVMYWYQQKSSQAPKLLFHYYDKDFNNEADTPDNFQSRRPNTSFCFLDIRSPGLGDTAMYLCATGKDNSNQPQHFGDGTRLSIL.

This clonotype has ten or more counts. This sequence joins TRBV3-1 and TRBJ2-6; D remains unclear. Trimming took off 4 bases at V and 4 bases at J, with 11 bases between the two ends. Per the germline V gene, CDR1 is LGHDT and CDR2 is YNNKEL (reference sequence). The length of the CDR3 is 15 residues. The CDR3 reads CASSRSESGANVLTF. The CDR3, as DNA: TGTGCCAGCAGCCGATCTGAGTCGGGGGCCAACGTCCTGACTTTC. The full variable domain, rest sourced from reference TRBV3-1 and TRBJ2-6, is DTAVSQTPKYLVTQMGNDKSIKCEQNLGHDTMYWYKQDSKKFLKIMFSYNNKELIINETVPNRFSPKSPDKAHLNLHINSLELGDSAVYFCASSRSESGANVLTFGAGSRLTVL.

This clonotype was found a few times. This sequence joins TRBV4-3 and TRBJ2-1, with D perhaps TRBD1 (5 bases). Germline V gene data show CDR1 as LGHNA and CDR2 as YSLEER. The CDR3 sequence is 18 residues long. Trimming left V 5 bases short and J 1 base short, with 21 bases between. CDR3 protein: CASSVSDQGFGSYNEQFF. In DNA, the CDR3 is TGCGCCAGCAGCGTAAGTGATCAGGGATTTGGTTCCTACAATGAGCAGTTCTTC.

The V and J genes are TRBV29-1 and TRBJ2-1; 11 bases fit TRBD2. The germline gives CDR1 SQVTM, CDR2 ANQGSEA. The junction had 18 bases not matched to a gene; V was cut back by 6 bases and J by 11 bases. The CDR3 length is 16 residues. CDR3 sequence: CSVLFGEILAGGQQFF. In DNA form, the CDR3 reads TGCAGCGTGCTCTTTGGGGAGATTCTAGCGGGGGGCCAGCAGTTCTTC.

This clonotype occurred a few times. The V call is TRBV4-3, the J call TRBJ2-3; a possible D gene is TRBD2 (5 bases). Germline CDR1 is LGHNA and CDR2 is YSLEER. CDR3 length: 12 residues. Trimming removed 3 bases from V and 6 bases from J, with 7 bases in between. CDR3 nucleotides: TGCGCCAGCAGCCACCGCGGGGATACGCAGTATTTT. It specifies CASSHRGDTQYF.

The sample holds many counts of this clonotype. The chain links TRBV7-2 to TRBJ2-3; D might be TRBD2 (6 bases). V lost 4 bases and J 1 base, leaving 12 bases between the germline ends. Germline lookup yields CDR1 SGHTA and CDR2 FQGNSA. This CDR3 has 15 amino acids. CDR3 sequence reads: CASSSPTRGTDTQYF. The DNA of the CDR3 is TGTGCCAGCAGCTCCCCGACTAGAGGCACAGATACGCAGTATTTT.

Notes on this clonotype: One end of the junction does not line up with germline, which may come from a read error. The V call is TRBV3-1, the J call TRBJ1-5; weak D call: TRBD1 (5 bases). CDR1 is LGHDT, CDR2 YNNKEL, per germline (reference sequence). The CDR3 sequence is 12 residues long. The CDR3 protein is CASSQGPGPVAF. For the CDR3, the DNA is TGTGCCAGCAGCCAAGGCCCGGGGCCAGTCGCATTT. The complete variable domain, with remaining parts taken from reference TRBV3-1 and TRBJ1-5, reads DTAVSQTPKYLVTQMGNDKSIKCEQNLGHDTMYWYKQDSKKFLKIMFSYNNKELIINETVPNRFSPKSPDKAHLNLHINSLELGDSAVYFCASSQGPGPVAFGDGTRLSIL.